This TCR beta chain was sequenced during a study of cytomegalovirus exposure and HLA in healthy donors. PCR amplification relied on 60 Vbeta primers (plus 13 Jbeta primers). Sequencing used immunoSEQ multiplex PCR; TCRdb keeps in-frame clones, though not all of them. Its listing shows around 52,000 clones. The TCR originated in a woman in her forties or fifties in good health and CMV-seropositive. The source material was PBMCs.

The CDR3 DNA reads as TGTGCCAGTAGTATTAGATTCTACAGGGGGAACGAGCAGTACTTC. Translated, it gives CASSIRFYRGNEQYF. V is TRBV19 and J is TRBJ2-7, with 8 bases fitting TRBD1. Germline CDR1 is LNHDA and CDR2 is SQIVND (reference sequence). V shed 3 bases, J shed 5 bases, and the junction held 9 bases outside the gene matches. CDR3 length equals 15 residues.